Shown below are 30 T cell receptor beta chains from a single sample sequenced in a study of patients and donors after allogeneic stem cell transplantation. MiXCR, applied by TCRdb to the RT-PCR reads, yields one record per CDR3 protein. This table has about a million distinct CDR3 sequences, 18% appearing once. Input material: blood, either unsorted or a sorted T cell fraction (not recorded which). These receptors were obtained from a human donor who was either an allogeneic HSCT recipient or a stem cell or donor lymphocyte infusion donor (not recorded which). It is not recorded whose cells these are; they may come from a transplant donor.

The chain uses TRBV12-3 or TRBV12-4 and TRBJ2-1, with D tentatively TRBD2 (6 bases). The CDR3 sequence is 15 residues long. Trimming took off 5 bases at V and 5 bases at J, with 16 bases between the two ends. The CDR3 protein is CASSPRERANNEQFF. CDR3 nucleotide sequence: TGTGCCAGCAGTCCCCGGGAGCGGGCAAACAATGAGCAGTTCTTC.

The rearrangement links TRBV7-9 to TRBJ2-1; 11 bases map to TRBD2. V was clipped by 5 bases and J by 8 bases; unmatched bases: 8. There are 15 residues in the CDR3. CDR1 and CDR2 (germline): SEHNR, FQNEAQ (reference sequence). The CDR3 DNA follows: TGTGCCAGCAGCCAGGCACTAGCGGGAGCCCATGAGCAGTTCTTC. Its translation is CASSQALAGAHEQFF.

The chain has TRBV20-1 and TRBJ2-1; 9 bases are shared with TRBD2. The CDR3 covers 15 residues. Trimming at V came to 0 bases and at J to 3 bases, leaving 3 bases not matched to a gene. Germline values: CDR1 DFQATT, CDR2 SNEGSKA (reference sequence). CDR3 in amino acids: CSAREAGGDYNEQFF. CDR3 bases: TGCAGTGCTAGAGAGGCGGGAGGGGACTACAATGAGCAGTTCTTC.

V gene TRBV6-5 combines with J gene TRBJ2-7; D remains ambiguous. Per germline, CDR1 MNHEY and CDR2 SVGAGI. The CDR3 has 15 amino acids. Trimming left V 0 bases short and J 3 bases short, with 12 bases between. CDR3 nucleotide sequence: TGTGCCAGCAGTTACTCGATGGGCCGAATCTACGAGCAGTACTTC. This translates into CASSYSMGRIYEQYF.

The CDR3 loop is CATSRPPWRGLGEQYF. CDR3 nucleotide sequence: TGTGCCACCAGCAGACCCCCATGGAGGGGGCTAGGTGAGCAGTACTTC. The chain uses TRBV15 and TRBJ2-7, with D possibly being TRBD1 (7 bases). CDR1 and CDR2 (germline): LNHNV, YYDKDF (reference sequence). The CDR3 loop spans 16 amino acids. V was pared by 2 bases and J by 7 bases, with 21 bases between. Looking up the rest from reference TRBV15 and TRBJ2-7 gives the full variable domain: DAMVIQNPRYQVTQFGKPVTLSCSQTLNHNVMYWYQQKSSQAPKLLFHYYDKDFNNEADTPDNFQSRRPNTSFCFLDIRSPGLGDTAMYLCATSRPPWRGLGEQYFGPGTRLTVT.

This sequence joins TRBV7-2 and TRBJ1-6; no definite D call. The CDR3 loop spans 13 amino acids. V was trimmed by 1 base and J by 14 bases, leaving 12 bases between them. The germline V gene encodes CDR1 SGHTA and CDR2 FQGNSA. The CDR3 is CASSLVLVGSLHF. The CDR3 nucleotides read TGTGCCAGCAGCTTAGTGCTCGTGGGATCCCTCCACTTT.

This clonotype showed up just a few times. This chain joins TRBV4-1 and TRBJ1-2; D gene ambiguous. There are 13 residues in the CDR3. The V end was cut by 0 bases, the J end by 6 bases, with 8 bases between. Germline CDR1 and CDR2: MGHRA and YSYEKL. CDR3 bases: TGCGCCAGCAGCCAAGATCAAGGCAATGGCTACACCTTC. This sequence encodes CASSQDQGNGYTF.

V and J are TRBV20-1 and TRBJ2-5; tentatively, D is TRBD2 (6 bases). From germline, CDR1 is DFQATT and CDR2 SNEGSKA (reference sequence). The CDR3 runs to 11 residues. Trimming shortened V by 3 bases and J by 9 bases, and 11 bases separated the two germline ends. The CDR3: CSASRGLAQYF. Written as DNA, the CDR3 is TGCAGTGCTAGTCGGGGGTTGGCCCAGTACTTC.

The CDR3 is CASSSGGPWYF. As DNA, the CDR3 is TGTGCCAGCTCATCAGGGGGACCTTGGTACTTC. The chain links TRBV18 to TRBJ2-5, with TRBD1 matching over 7 bases. Germline CDR1 KGHSH, CDR2 LQKENI. This CDR3 comprises 11 residues. V dropped 5 bases and J dropped 13; count of bases not matched to a gene: 7. Full variable domain (remainder filled in from reference TRBV18 and TRBJ2-5): NAGVMQNPRHLVRRRGQEARLRCSPMKGHSHVYWYRQLPEEGLKFMVYLQKENIIDESGMPKERFSAEFPKEGPSILRIQQVVRGDSAAYFCASSSGGPWYFGPGTRLLVL.

This clonotype was observed a few times. The DNA of the CDR3 is TGCGCCAGCAGCAAGGACAGGGTTGGGGATACGCAGTATTTT. Amino acids: CASSKDRVGDTQYF. This chain uses TRBV5-1 with TRBJ2-3; 8 positions match TRBD1. Trimming cost V 4 bases and J 6 bases; bases outside gene matches: 7. In germline, CDR1 is SGHRS, CDR2 YFSETQ. The CDR3 covers 14 residues.

V usage is TRBV9 and J usage is TRBJ2-3; TRBD2 matches 8 bases. The J segment lost 0 bases and the V segment lost 0 bases, leaving 9 bases of the junction unmatched. The CDR3 is made up of 18 amino acids. CDR1 SGDLS and CDR2 YYNGEE come from the germline V gene. The CDR3 is CASSVDGGADGSTDTQYF. CDR3 sequence (DNA): TGTGCCAGCAGCGTAGACGGGGGGGCCGACGGCAGCACAGATACGCAGTATTTT.

The rearrangement links TRBV27 to TRBJ1-2; D perhaps matches TRBD1 (6 bases). The V end lost 6 bases, the J end lost 6 bases, and 23 bases lay between the germline ends. This CDR3 has 16 amino acids. Germline lookup yields CDR1 MNHEY and CDR2 SMNVEV (reference sequence). For the CDR3, the DNA is TGTGCCAGCAGACCTCGATTCTCTGGGGGGGGCGATGGCTACACCTTC. This codes for CASRPRFSGGGDGYTF.

The chain employs TRBV5-1 and TRBJ2-2; D call uncertain. From germline, CDR1 is SGHRS and CDR2 YFSETQ. V was trimmed by 6 bases and J by 1 base, leaving 7 bases between them. This CDR3 region has 13 residues. The CDR3 reads CASTERNTGELFF. The CDR3 coding sequence is TGCGCCAGCACCGAGCGGAACACCGGGGAGCTGTTTTTT.

This clonotype has ten or more counts. V is TRBV24-1 and J is TRBJ1-1, with D unresolved. The germline gives CDR1 KGHDR, CDR2 SFDVKD. Trimming pared 3 bases from V and 3 bases from J, leaving 7 bases between. The CDR3 consists of 13 residues. The CDR3 region has the DNA TGTGCCACCAGTGATCCCCCTCACACTGAAGCTTTCTTT. Translating it yields CATSDPPHTEAFF.

There are a few counts of this clonotype. The chain is built from TRBV2 and TRBJ2-6, with 8 bases matching TRBD1. J was trimmed by 3 bases and V by 5 bases; bases with no gene match: 15. The germline gives CDR1 SNHLY, CDR2 FYNNEI. This CDR3 region has 19 residues. CDR3 coding DNA: TGTGCCAGCAGTCAGGCTTTTACAGGGGGTGTAAATGGGGCCAACGTCCTGACTTTC. Translating it yields CASSQAFTGGVNGANVLTF.

The chain couples TRBV5-1 to TRBJ2-1; possibly TRBD2 for D (5 bases). The CDR3 is 17 amino acids. V gave up 0 bases and J gave up 0 bases, with 13 bases separating them. Per germline, CDR1 SGHRS and CDR2 YFSETQ. As DNA, the CDR3 is TGCGCCAGCAGCTTGGTGACGCGGGTTAGCTCCTACAATGAGCAGTTCTTC. Protein sequence: CASSLVTRVSSYNEQFF.

The rearrangement joins TRBV20-1 to TRBJ2-1; no clear D gene. Per the germline V gene, CDR1 is DFQATT and CDR2 is SNEGSKA (reference sequence). CDR3 size: 14 residues. Trimming took off 5 bases at V and 0 bases at J, with 11 bases between the two ends. The CDR3 DNA reads TGCAGTGCTGGTTCCCCCAGCTCCTACAATGAGCAGTTCTTC. The encoded protein is CSAGSPSSYNEQFF.

This clonotype was seen only a few times. The chain combines TRBV6-1 with TRBJ1-5; 9 nucleotides align to TRBD1. Losses at the gene ends were 4 bases for V and 1 base for J; bases not matched to a gene: 5. Germline lookup yields CDR1 MNHNS and CDR2 SASEGT. The CDR3 loop spans 16 amino acids. CDR3 nucleotide sequence: TGTGCCAGCAGTGGACAGGGGGTTCTGAGCAATCAGCCCCAGCATTTT. Translation gives CASSGQGVLSNQPQHF.

The chain uses TRBV5-1 and TRBJ1-2; D is possibly TRBD1 (6 bases). From germline, CDR1 is SGHRS and CDR2 YFSETQ. The V end was cut by 4 bases, the J end by 6 bases, with 13 bases between. This CDR3 has 13 amino acids. This CDR3 reads CASSTQGGNGYTF. CDR3 nucleotides: TGCGCCAGCAGCACGCAAGGGGGGAATGGCTACACCTTC.

V usage is TRBV12-3 or TRBV12-4 and J usage is TRBJ2-4, with no clear D. The CDR3 spans 16 residues. V was cut by 4 bases and J by 1 base, with 14 bases left in between. CDR3 amino acids: CASSSPARAAKNIQYF. CDR3 in DNA: TGTGCCAGCAGTTCCCCCGCCCGGGCCGCCAAAAACATTCAGTACTTC.

This chain connects TRBV9 to TRBJ1-1; 8 bases fit TRBD1. Germline assignment: CDR1 SGDLS and CDR2 YYNGEE. The CDR3 has 15 amino acids. J was trimmed by 2 bases and V by 3 bases; bases with no gene match: 6. The CDR3 nucleotides are TGTGCCAGCAGCGCCGAGACAGGGGTAAACACTGAAGCTTTCTTT. It codes for CASSAETGVNTEAFF. Filled out from reference TRBV9 and TRBJ1-1, the complete variable domain reads DSGVTQTPKHLITATGQRVTLRCSPRSGDLSVYWYQQSLDQGLQFLIQYYNGEERAKGNILERFSAQQFPDLHSELNLSSLELGDSALYFCASSAETGVNTEAFFGQGTRLTVV.

The chain has TRBV6-5 and TRBJ2-4, with 11 bases fitting TRBD2. This CDR3 region has 19 residues. Germline V gene lookup returns CDR1 MNHEY and CDR2 SVGAGI. Trimming at V came to 2 bases and at J to 2 bases, leaving 11 bases not matched to a gene. DNA for the CDR3: TGTGCCAGCAGTTACCGAGGGAGTAGCGGGAGGGTAACCAAAAACATTCAGTACTTC. It is translated as CASSYRGSSGRVTKNIQYF.

This clonotype was observed a handful of times. The gene calls are TRBV3-1 and TRBJ2-7; TRBD2 matches at 7 bases. The germline V gene has CDR1 LGHDT and CDR2 YNNKEL (reference sequence). Trimming removed 1 base from V and 2 bases from J; junction bases left unmatched: 5. The CDR3 has 15 amino acids. The DNA for the CDR3 is TGTGCCAGCAGCCAAGTACTAGCGCTGACCTACGAGCAGTACTTC. Translation: CASSQVLALTYEQYF.

In this sample, this clonotype turned up once. This chain uses TRBV10-3 with TRBJ2-5; weak D call: TRBD2 (5 bases). Germline CDR1 and CDR2: ENHRY and SYGVKD. Trimming pared 0 bases from V and 7 bases from J, leaving 18 bases between. The CDR3 has 16 residues. The CDR3 here is CAISESYKGFGGTQYF. In nucleotides, the CDR3 is TGTGCCATCAGTGAGTCGTATAAAGGGTTCGGAGGGACCCAGTACTTC.

The chain couples TRBV30 to TRBJ2-6; D is ambiguous. This CDR3 region has 13 residues. The V and J ends lost 0 bases and 2 bases respectively, with 2 bases between them. Germline V gene sequence: CDR1 GTSNPN, CDR2 SVGIG (reference sequence). DNA for the CDR3: TGTGCCTGGAGTGTTGCTGGGGCCAACGTCCTGACTTTC. This sequence encodes CAWSVAGANVLTF. Filled out from reference TRBV30 and TRBJ2-6, the complete variable domain reads SQTIHQWPATLVQPVGSPLSLECTVEGTSNPNLYWYRQAAGRGLQLLFYSVGIGQISSEVPQNLSASRPQDRQFILSSKKLLLSDSGFYLCAWSVAGANVLTFGAGSRLTVL.

There are a few counts of this clonotype. V gene TRBV3-1 combines with J gene TRBJ2-5, with 7 bases identical to TRBD2. V shed 7 bases, J shed 5 bases, and the junction held 1 base outside the gene matches. The germline gives CDR1 LGHDT, CDR2 YNNKEL (reference sequence). CDR3 length: 11 residues. CDR3 sequence: CASTGRETQYF. CDR3 nucleotides: TGTGCCAGCACCGGGAGGGAGACCCAGTACTTC.

In this sample, this clonotype turned up a few times. The genes are TRBV6-1 and TRBJ2-1; a weak D match, TRBD2 (6 bases). The germline V gene encodes CDR1 MNHNS and CDR2 SASEGT. The CDR3 totals 13 residues. V dropped 6 bases and J dropped 9 bases, with 15 bases sitting between them. Here the CDR3 DNA reads TGTGCCAGCAGCCGGGACTTTACGGGTGAGCAGTTCTTC. Amino acids: CASSRDFTGEQFF.

The V gene is TRBV3-1, the J gene TRBJ2-3; D possibly corresponds to TRBD2 (6 bases). V lost 0 bases, J lost 4 bases, and 14 bases lay in between. From germline, CDR1 is LGHDT and CDR2 YNNKEL (reference sequence). CDR3 length: 16 residues. The CDR3 DNA sequence: TGTGCCAGCAGCCAAGAGTTACTTAGGGACTCAGATACGCAGTATTTT. Translated, it gives CASSQELLRDSDTQYF.

This clonotype was seen ten or more times. V usage is TRBV9 and J usage is TRBJ2-7; D gene ambiguous. The CDR3 covers 14 residues. V dropped 0 bases and J dropped 7 bases, with 14 bases sitting between them. Germline V CDR1 and CDR2: SGDLS, YYNGEE. The CDR3 loop reads CASSVVLPKREQYF. DNA for the CDR3: TGTGCCAGCAGCGTAGTTCTGCCCAAAAGAGAGCAGTACTTC. Supplemented by reference TRBV9 and TRBJ2-7, the full variable domain reads DSGVTQTPKHLITATGQRVTLRCSPRSGDLSVYWYQQSLDQGLQFLIQYYNGEERAKGNILERFSAQQFPDLHSELNLSSLELGDSALYFCASSVVLPKREQYFGPGTRLTVT.

The chain employs TRBV20-1 and TRBJ1-5; maybe TRBD1 (6 bases). V was cut by 6 bases and J by 2 bases, with 14 bases left in between. The CDR3 extends over 14 amino acids. The germline CDR1 and CDR2 sequences are DFQATT and SNEGSKA (reference sequence). The DNA of the CDR3 is TGCAGTGCCGCGCCAGGGGTTGGCAATCAGCCCCAGCATTTT. The encoded protein is CSAAPGVGNQPQHF.